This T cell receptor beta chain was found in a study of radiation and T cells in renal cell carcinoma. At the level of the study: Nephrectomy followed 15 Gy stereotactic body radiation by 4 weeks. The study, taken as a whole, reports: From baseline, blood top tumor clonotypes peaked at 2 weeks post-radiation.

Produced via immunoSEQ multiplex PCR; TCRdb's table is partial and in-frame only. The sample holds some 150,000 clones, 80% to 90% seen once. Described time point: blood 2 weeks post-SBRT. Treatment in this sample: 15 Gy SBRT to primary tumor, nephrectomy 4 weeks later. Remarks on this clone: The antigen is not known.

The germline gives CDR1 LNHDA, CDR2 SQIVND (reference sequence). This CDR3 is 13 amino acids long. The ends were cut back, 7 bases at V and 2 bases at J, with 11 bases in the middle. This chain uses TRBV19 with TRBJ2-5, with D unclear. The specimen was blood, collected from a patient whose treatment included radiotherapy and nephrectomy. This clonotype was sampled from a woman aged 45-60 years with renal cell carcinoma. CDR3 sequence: CASKYRTQETQYF. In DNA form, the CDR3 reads TGTGCCAGTAAATACAGAACACAAGAGACCCAGTACTTC.